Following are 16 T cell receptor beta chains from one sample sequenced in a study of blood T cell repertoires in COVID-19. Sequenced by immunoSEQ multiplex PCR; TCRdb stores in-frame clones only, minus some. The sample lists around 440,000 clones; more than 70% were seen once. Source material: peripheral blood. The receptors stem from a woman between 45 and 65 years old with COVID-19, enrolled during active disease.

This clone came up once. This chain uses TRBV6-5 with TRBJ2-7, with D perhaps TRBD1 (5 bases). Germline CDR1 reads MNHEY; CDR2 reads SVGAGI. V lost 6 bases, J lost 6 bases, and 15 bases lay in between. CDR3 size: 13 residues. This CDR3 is CASSIDRGTEQYF. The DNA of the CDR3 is TGTGCCAGCAGCATCGACAGAGGAACCGAGCAGTACTTC.

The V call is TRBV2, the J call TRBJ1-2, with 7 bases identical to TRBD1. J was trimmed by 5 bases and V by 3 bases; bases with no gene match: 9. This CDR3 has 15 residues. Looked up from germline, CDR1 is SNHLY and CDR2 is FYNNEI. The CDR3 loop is CASSELRGRWYGYTF. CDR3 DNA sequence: TGTGCCAGCAGTGAGCTAAGGGGGCGTTGGTATGGCTACACCTTC.

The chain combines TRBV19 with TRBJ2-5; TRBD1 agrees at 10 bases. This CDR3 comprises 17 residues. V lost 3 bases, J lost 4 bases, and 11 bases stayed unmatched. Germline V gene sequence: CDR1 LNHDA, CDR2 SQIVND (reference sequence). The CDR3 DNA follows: TGTGCCAGTAGTATTCAAGCCCAGAGGACAGGGGGAGAGACCCAGTACTTC. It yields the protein CASSIQAQRTGGETQYF.

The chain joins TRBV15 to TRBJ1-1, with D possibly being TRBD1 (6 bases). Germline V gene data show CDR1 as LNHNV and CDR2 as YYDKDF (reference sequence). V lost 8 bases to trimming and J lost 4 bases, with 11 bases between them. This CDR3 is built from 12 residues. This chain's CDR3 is CATRQAGTEAFF. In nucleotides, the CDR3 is TGTGCCACCCGACAGGCCGGCACTGAAGCTTTCTTT.

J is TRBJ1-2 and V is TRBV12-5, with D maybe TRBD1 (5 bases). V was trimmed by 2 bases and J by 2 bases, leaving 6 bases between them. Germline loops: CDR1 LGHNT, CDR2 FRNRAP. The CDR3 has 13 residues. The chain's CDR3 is CASGLHRNYGYTF. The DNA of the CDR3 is TGTGCTAGTGGTTTGCACAGGAACTATGGCTACACCTTC.

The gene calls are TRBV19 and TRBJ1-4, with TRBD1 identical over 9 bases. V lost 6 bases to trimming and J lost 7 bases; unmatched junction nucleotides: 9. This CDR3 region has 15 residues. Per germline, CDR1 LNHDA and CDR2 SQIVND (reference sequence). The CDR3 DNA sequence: TGTGCCAGTAGGAGCCTTACAGGGGGCGGTGAAAAACTGTTTTTT. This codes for CASRSLTGGGEKLFF. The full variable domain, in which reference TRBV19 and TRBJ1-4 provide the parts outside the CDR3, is DGGITQSPKYLFRKEGQNVTLSCEQNLNHDAMYWYRQDPGQGLRLIYYSQIVNDFQKGDIAEGYSVSREKKESFPLTVTSAQKNPTAFYLCASRSLTGGGEKLFFGSGTQLSVL.

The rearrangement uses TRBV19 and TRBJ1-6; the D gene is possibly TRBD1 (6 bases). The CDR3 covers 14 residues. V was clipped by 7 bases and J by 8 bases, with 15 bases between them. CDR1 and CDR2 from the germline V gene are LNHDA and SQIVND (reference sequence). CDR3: CASTATGWDSPLHF. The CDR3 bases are TGTGCCAGTACCGCAACAGGGTGGGATTCACCCCTCCACTTT. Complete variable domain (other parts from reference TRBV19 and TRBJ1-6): DGGITQSPKYLFRKEGQNVTLSCEQNLNHDAMYWYRQDPGQGLRLIYYSQIVNDFQKGDIAEGYSVSREKKESFPLTVTSAQKNPTAFYLCASTATGWDSPLHFGNGTRLTVT.

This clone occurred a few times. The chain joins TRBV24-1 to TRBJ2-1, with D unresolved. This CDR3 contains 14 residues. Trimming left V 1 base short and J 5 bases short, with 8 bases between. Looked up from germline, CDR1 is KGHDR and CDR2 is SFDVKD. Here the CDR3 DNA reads TGTGCCACCAGTGATTTAAAACGGGACAATGAGCAGTTCTTC. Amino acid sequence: CATSDLKRDNEQFF.

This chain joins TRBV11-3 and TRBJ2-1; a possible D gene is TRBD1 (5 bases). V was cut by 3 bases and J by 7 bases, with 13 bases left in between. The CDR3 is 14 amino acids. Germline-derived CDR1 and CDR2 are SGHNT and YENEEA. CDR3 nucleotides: TGTGCCAGCAGCTTGCGAACAGGTGATAATGAGCAGTTCTTC. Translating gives CASSLRTGDNEQFF.

CDR3 in DNA: TGTGCCAGCAGCCCTGGGGGAGGGATGGGATCTGAAGCTTTCTTT. Translation: CASSPGGGMGSEAFF. V and J are TRBV9 and TRBJ1-1; D perhaps matches TRBD1 (5 bases). Germline V lookup: CDR1 SGDLS, CDR2 YYNGEE. Trimming took 4 bases from V and 6 from J, leaving 19 bases between them. This CDR3 has 15 residues.

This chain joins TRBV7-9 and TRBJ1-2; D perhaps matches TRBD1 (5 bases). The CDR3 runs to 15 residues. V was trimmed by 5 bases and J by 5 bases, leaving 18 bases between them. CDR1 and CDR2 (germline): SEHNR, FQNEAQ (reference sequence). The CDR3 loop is CASSPLSPGGYGYTF. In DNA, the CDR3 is TGTGCCAGCAGCCCCCTCTCCCCCGGGGGGTATGGCTACACCTTC.

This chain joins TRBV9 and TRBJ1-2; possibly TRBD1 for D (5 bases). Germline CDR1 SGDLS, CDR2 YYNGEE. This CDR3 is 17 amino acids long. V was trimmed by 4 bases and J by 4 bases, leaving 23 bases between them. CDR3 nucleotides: TGTGCCAGCAGCACGAGGAGTGAAGGGGCCTATCCCTATGGCTACACCTTC. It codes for CASSTRSEGAYPYGYTF.

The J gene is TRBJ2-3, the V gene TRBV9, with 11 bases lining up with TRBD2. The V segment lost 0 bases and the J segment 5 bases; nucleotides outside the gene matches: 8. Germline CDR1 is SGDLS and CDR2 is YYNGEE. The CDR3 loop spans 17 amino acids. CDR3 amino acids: CASSVGLAGGKRDTQYF. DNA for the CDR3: TGTGCCAGCAGCGTAGGCCTAGCGGGGGGAAAGAGAGATACGCAGTATTTT.

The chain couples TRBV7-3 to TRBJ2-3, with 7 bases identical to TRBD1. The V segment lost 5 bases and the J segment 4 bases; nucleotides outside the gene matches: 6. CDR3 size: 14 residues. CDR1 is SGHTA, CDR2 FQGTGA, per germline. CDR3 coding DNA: TGTGCCAGCAGCGAAGAGGGGGCGGCAGATACGCAGTATTTT. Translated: CASSEEGAADTQYF.

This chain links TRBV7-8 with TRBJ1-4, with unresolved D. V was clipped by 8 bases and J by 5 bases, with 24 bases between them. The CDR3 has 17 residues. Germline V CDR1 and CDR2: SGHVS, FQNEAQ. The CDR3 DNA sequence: TGTGCCAGCGGGCTTCCCGTATCACAGAGATCGAATGAAAAACTGTTTTTT. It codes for CASGLPVSQRSNEKLFF. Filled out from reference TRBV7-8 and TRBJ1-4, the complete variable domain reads GAGVSQSPRYKVAKRGQDVALRCDPISGHVSLFWYQQALGQGPEFLTYFQNEAQLDKSGLPSDRFFAERPEGSVSTLKIQRTQQEDSAVYLCASGLPVSQRSNEKLFFGSGTQLSVL.

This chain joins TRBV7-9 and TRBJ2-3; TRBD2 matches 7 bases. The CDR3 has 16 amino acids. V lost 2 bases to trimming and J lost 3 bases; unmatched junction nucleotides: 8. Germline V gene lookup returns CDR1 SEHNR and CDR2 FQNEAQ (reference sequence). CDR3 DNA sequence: TGTGCCAGCAGCTTAACGACTAGCCCCTCGACAGATACGCAGTATTTT. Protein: CASSLTTSPSTDTQYF.